This T cell receptor beta chain was sequenced during a study of cytomegalovirus exposure and HLA in healthy donors. Each donor was nominally healthy when sampled (though unrecorded immune exposures were likely). The PCR ran on 60 Vbeta and 13 Jbeta primers. Here immunoSEQ multiplex PCR was the method, and the copy in TCRdb shows in-frame clones only, minus some. Of some 150,000 clones listed, roughly 75% are singletons. Study-wide findings and caveats: Within an earlier analysis, most TCR beta V segments proved productive either about 90% or about 30% of the time. In a later analysis, productive TCRs from donors in an Asian-associated ancestry cluster reportedly carried fewer N-insertions than the cohort mean.

Per germline, CDR1 SGHDT and CDR2 YYEEEE. The trim removed 2 bases at V and 5 bases at J, leaving 10 bases unmatched. The CDR3 has 16 residues. This clone was observed a few times. Antigen specificity is unknown. This clonotype originated in a man aged 35 to 55 in good health and CMV-seronegative. Source material: PBMCs. The V and J genes are TRBV5-6 and TRBJ1-5, with 7 bases that match TRBD1. The CDR3 nucleotides read TGTGCCAGCAGCTTCAGCGGCAGGGGGTTCGATCAGCCCCAGCATTTT. This sequence encodes CASSFSGRGFDQPQHF.